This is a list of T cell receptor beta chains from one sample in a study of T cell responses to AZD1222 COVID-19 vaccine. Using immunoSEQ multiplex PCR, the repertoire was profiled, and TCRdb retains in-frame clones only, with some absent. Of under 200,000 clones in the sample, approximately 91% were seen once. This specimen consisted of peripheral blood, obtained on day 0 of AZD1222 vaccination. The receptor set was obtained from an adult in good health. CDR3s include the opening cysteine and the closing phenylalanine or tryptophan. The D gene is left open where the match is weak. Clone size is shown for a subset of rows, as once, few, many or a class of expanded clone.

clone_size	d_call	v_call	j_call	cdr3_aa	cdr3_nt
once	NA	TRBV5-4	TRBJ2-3	CASSLGGASDTQYF	TGTGCCAGCAGCTTGGGGGGGGCATCAGATACGCAGTATTTT
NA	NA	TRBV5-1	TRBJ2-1	CASSLVGGLGEQFF	TGCGCCAGCAGCTTGGTCGGTGGCCTGGGTGAGCAGTTCTTC
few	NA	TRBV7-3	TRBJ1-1	CASSLIRDTEAFF	TGTGCCAGCAGCTTAATCCGGGACACTGAAGCTTTCTTT
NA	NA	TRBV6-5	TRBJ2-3	CASSYGAGPLYDTQYF	TGTGCCAGCAGTTACGGCGCAGGGCCCTTGTATGATACGCAGTATTTT
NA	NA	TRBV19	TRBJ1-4	CASSRADGATNEKLFF	TGTGCCAGTAGTCGGGCCGACGGTGCAACTAATGAAAAACTGTTTTTT
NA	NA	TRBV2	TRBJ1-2	CASVRGGNYGYTF	TGTGCCAGCGTAAGGGGCGGGAACTATGGCTACACCTTC
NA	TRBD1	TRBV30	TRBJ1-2	CAWSGTGYGYTF	TGTGCCTGGAGTGGGACAGGCTATGGCTACACCTTC
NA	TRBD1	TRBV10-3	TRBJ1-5	CAISELTGQGQPQHF	TGTGCCATCAGTGAGCTGACAGGGCAGGGTCAGCCCCAGCATTTT
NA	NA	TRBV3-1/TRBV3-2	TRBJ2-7	CASSQGLSYEQYF	TGTGCCAGCAGCCAGGGTTTGAGTTACGAGCAGTACTTC
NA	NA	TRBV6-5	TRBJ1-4	CASSYTSSGRNEKLFF	TGTGCCAGCAGTTACACTTCGTCAGGGCGTAATGAAAAACTGTTTTTT
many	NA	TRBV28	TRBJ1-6	CASTQPGISPLHF	TGTGCCAGCACCCAACCGGGCATTTCACCCCTCCACTTT
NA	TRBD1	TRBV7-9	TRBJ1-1	CASSPSGQGEGTEAFF	TGTGCCAGCAGCCCTTCCGGGCAGGGGGAGGGCACTGAAGCTTTCTTT
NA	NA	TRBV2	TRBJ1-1	CASRTGRIEAFF	TGTGCCAGCAGGACGGGCAGGATTGAAGCTTTCTTT
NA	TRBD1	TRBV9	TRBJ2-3	CASSVGTGGADTQYF	TGTGCCAGCAGCGTAGGAACAGGGGGCGCAGATACGCAGTATTTT
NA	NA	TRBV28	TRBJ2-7	CASSIFGGPYEQYF	TGTGCCAGCAGCATCTTTGGAGGTCCCTACGAGCAGTACTTC
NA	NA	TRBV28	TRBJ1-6	CASVRWDGYNSPLHF	TGTGCCAGCGTTAGATGGGACGGATATAATTCACCCCTCCACTTT
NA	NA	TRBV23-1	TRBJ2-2	CASSQGNTGELFF	TGCGCCAGCAGTCAGGGGAACACCGGGGAGCTGTTTTTT
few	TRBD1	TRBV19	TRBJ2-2	CASRDRDTGELFF	TGTGCCAGCCGGGACAGGGACACCGGGGAGCTGTTTTTT
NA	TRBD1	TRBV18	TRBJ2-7	CASSPTGQGYHEQYF	TGTGCCAGCTCACCAACGGGACAGGGGTACCACGAGCAGTACTTC
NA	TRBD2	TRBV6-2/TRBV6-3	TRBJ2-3	CASSYGRRGSDTQYF	TGTGCCAGCAGTTACGGAAGGCGGGGGTCAGATACGCAGTATTTT
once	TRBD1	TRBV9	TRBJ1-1	CASSWGQRNTEAFF	TGTGCCAGCAGCTGGGGACAGCGAAACACTGAAGCTTTCTTT
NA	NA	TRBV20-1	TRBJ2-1	CSARDWNEQFF	TGCAGTGCTAGAGATTGGAATGAGCAGTTCTTC
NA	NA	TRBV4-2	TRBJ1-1	CASSQAGSGSTEAFF	TGTGCCAGCAGCCAAGCGGGTAGCGGAAGCACTGAAGCTTTCTTT
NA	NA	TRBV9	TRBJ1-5	CASSVGFGGDQPQHF	TGTGCCAGCAGCGTAGGGTTTGGAGGGGATCAGCCCCAGCATTTT
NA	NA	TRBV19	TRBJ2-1	CASSIDRSGSYNEQFF	TGTGCCAGTAGTATAGATAGGAGCGGGTCCTACAATGAGCAGTTCTTC
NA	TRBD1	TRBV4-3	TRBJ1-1	CASSQFQGTGATEAFF	TGCGCCAGCAGCCAGTTCCAGGGGACAGGGGCTACTGAAGCTTTCTTT
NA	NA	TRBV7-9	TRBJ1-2	CASSQGFGYGYTF	TGTGCCAGCAGCCAGGGGTTCGGCTATGGCTACACCTTC
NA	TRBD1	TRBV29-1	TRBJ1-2	CSVGDRGYTF	TGCAGCGTTGGGGACAGAGGCTACACCTTC
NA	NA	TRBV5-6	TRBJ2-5	CASGSHETQYF	TGTGCCAGCGGGTCCCATGAGACCCAGTACTTC
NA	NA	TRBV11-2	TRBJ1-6	CASSLDRDSPLHF	TGTGCCAGCAGCTTAGACAGGGATTCACCCCTCCACTTT
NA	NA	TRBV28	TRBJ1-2	CASSLFRGYGYTF	TGTGCCAGCAGTTTATTCAGGGGCTATGGCTACACCTTC
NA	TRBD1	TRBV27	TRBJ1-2	CASSLQQGYGYTF	TGTGCCAGCAGTTTGCAACAGGGGTATGGCTACACCTTC
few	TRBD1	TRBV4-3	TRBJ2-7	CASSQGDRGSEQYF	TGCGCCAGCAGCCAAGGGGACAGGGGATCCGAGCAGTACTTC
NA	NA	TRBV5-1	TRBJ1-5	CASSPGAGVPQPQHF	TGCGCCAGCAGCCCCGGGGCAGGGGTCCCTCAGCCCCAGCATTTT
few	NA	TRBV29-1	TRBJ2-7	CSVGLLGSYEQYF	TGCAGCGTAGGACTTCTCGGATCCTACGAGCAGTACTTC
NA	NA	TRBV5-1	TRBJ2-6	CASSLGRTVSGANVLTF	TGCGCCAGCAGCTTGGGACGGACCGTCTCTGGGGCCAACGTCCTGACTTTC
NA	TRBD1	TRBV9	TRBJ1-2	CASTPRDRGHGYTF	TGTGCCAGCACCCCCCGGGACAGGGGGCATGGCTACACCTTC
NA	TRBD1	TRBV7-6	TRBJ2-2	CASSLETAGGSTGELFF	TGTGCCAGCAGCTTAGAAACGGCAGGGGGCAGCACCGGGGAGCTGTTTTTT
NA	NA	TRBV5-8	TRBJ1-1	CASSLLLPVAFF	TGTGCCAGCAGCTTGCTCCTACCTGTAGCTTTCTTT
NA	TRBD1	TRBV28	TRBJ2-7	CASSSGQERYEQYF	TGTGCCAGCAGTTCCGGACAGGAGAGATACGAGCAGTACTTC
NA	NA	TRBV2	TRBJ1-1	CASSDMGTEAFF	TGTGCCAGCAGTGATATGGGCACTGAAGCTTTCTTT
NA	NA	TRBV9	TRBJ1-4	CASSVDQGLNEKLFF	TGTGCCAGCAGCGTAGACCAGGGCCTGAATGAAAAACTGTTTTTT
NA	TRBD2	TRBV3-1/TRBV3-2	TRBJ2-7	CASSPSASGRGEQYF	TGTGCCAGCAGCCCGTCGGCTAGCGGGCGGGGGGAGCAGTACTTC
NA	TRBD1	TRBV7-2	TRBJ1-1	CASRKDRGNLNTEAFF	TGTGCCAGCAGAAAGGACAGGGGGAATTTGAACACTGAAGCTTTCTTT